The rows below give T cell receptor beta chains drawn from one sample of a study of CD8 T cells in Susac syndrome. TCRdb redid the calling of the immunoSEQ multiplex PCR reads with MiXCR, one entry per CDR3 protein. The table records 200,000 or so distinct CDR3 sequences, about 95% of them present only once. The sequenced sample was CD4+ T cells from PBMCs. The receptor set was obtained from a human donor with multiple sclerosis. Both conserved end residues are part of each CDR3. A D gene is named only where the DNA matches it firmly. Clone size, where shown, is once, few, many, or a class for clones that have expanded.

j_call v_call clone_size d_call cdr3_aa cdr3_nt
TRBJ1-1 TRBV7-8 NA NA CASSLREGAMNTEAFF TGTGCCAGCAGCCTAAGGGAAGGGGCCATGAACACTGAAGCTTTCTTT
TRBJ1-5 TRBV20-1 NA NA CSAAGRGNQPQHF TGCAGTGCCGCGGGACGGGGTAATCAGCCCCAGCATTTT
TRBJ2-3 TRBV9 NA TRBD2 CASSVWAGANTDTQYF TGTGCCAGCAGCGTATGGGCGGGAGCAAACACAGATACGCAGTATTTT
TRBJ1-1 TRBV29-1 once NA CSVDGAGGPEAFF TGCAGCGTTGACGGGGCGGGGGGGCCTGAAGCTTTCTTT
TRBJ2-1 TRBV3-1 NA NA CASMLRNEQFF TGTGCCAGCATGTTACGGAATGAGCAGTTCTTC
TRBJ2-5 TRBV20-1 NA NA CSARVPKLALPWETQYF TGCAGTGCTAGGGTCCCCAAACTGGCCTTACCCTGGGAGACCCAGTACTTC
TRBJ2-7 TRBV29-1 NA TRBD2 CSVAMTSGYEQYF TGCAGCGTAGCGATGACTAGCGGATACGAGCAGTACTTC
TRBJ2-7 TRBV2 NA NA CASQHPDREQYF TGTGCCAGCCAGCACCCCGACCGGGAGCAGTACTTC
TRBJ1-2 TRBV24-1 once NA CATSATNYGYTF TGTGCCACCAGTGCGACCAACTATGGCTACACCTTC
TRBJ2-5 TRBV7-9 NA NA CASSLGSLETQYF TGTGCCAGCAGCTTGGGGTCCCTGGAGACCCAGTACTTC
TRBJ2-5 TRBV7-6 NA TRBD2 CASSLLATVETQYF TGTGCCAGCAGCCTACTAGCGACCGTGGAGACCCAGTACTTC
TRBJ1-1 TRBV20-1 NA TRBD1 CSAPGQLNTEAFF TGCAGTGCCCCGGGACAGCTGAACACTGAAGCTTTCTTT
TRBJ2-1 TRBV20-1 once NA CRAGSSYNEQFF TGCAGGGCGGGAAGCTCCTACAATGAGCAGTTCTTC
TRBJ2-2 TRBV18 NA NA CASSPLHTGELFF TGTGCCAGCTCACCTCTACACACCGGGGAGCTGTTTTTT
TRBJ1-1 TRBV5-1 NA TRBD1 CASSLAGGGEAFF TGCGCCAGCAGCTTGGCAGGGGGCGGTGAAGCTTTCTTT
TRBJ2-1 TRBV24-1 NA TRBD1 CATSGGTGHNEQFF TGTGCCACCAGTGGTGGGACAGGTCACAATGAGCAGTTCTTC
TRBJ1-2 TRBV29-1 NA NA CSGRNGDGYTF TGCAGCGGGCGGAACGGGGATGGCTACACCTTC
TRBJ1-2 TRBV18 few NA CASSSGTDYGYTF TGTGCCAGCTCAAGCGGGACGGACTATGGCTACACCTTC
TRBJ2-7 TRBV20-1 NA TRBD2 CSARDWGTSGSYEQYF TGCAGTGCTAGAGATTGGGGAACTAGCGGGAGCTACGAGCAGTACTTC